This T cell receptor (beta chain) was recorded in a study of blood T cell repertoires in COVID-19. About the study: The United States, Italy and Spain provided the acute and convalescent COVID-19 samples.

The CDR3 extends over 13 amino acids. Germline V gene data show CDR1 as MGHRA and CDR2 as YSYEKL. Trimming cost V 6 bases and J 7 bases, with 13 bases left between them. Per the authors' pipeline: It was from reference gene primer amplification that nucleated cell counts were estimated. Measured with immunoSEQ multiplex PCR; TCRdb has only the in-frame clones, and not every one. That table furnishes V, J and clone size, whereas the DNA furnished D and trimming. This table has 45,000 to 50,000 clones, about 88% appearing once. Sequenced sample: peripheral blood. This receptor was identified in a man aged 45-65 years with active COVID-19. The chain has TRBV4-1 and TRBJ2-1, with D possibly TRBD1 on 6 matching bases. The CDR3: CASRPQGPNEQFF. The CDR3 DNA reads as TGCGCCAGCAGGCCACAGGGACCGAATGAGCAGTTCTTC.